This is a list of T cell receptor beta chains from one sample in a study of T cell responses to AZD1222 COVID-19 vaccine. Sequencing used immunoSEQ multiplex PCR; TCRdb keeps in-frame clones, though not all of them. Among 75,000 to 100,000 clones, roughly 91% were seen once, and the ten largest hold approximately 7%. The specimen was peripheral blood, collected on day 0 of AZD1222 vaccination. These receptors came from an adult in good health. CDR3s include the opening cysteine and the closing phenylalanine or tryptophan. The D gene is left open where the match is weak. Only part of the rows carry a size: once, few, many, or a class if the clone is expanded.

V	J	size	D	DNA	CDR3
TRBV7-6	TRBJ1-2	.	TRBD1	TGTGCCAGCAGCCCTTTCGAGGGGGCAGTGCGAGGCTACACCTTC	CASSPFEGAVRGYTF
TRBV5-1	TRBJ2-1	once	TRBD2	TGCGCCAGCAGCTTGATAGCGGGGGTGGGCAATGAGCAGTTCTTC	CASSLIAGVGNEQFF
TRBV12-3/TRBV12-4	TRBJ1-1	.	.	TGTGCCAGCAGTCCTAAAATGACTGAAGCTTTCTTT	CASSPKMTEAFF
TRBV28	TRBJ1-4	.	.	TGTGCCAGCAGTTTCTGGGGTGGGAATGAAAAACTGTTTTTT	CASSFWGGNEKLFF
TRBV7-9	TRBJ1-2	.	.	TGTGCCAGCAGCCCCAATACCGTCCGGGGCGGGTATGGCTACACCTTC	CASSPNTVRGGYGYTF
TRBV3-1/TRBV3-2	TRBJ2-1	.	TRBD2	TGTGCCAGCAGCCGACAAATAGCGGGAGTGAATGAGCAGTTCTTC	CASSRQIAGVNEQFF
TRBV6-5	TRBJ1-1	.	TRBD1	TGTGCCAGCAGCACCGGGACAGGGGGCACTGAAGCTTTCTTT	CASSTGTGGTEAFF
TRBV5-3	TRBJ2-6	.	.	TGTGCCAGAAGCTTGGTTTGGCCCCAGGGTGAGCCCAACTCTGGGGCCAACGTCCTGACTTTC	CARSLVWPQGEPNSGANVLTF
TRBV2	TRBJ1-2	.	TRBD1	TGTGCCAGCAGACTACCGGGACAGATCTATGGCTACACCTTC	CASRLPGQIYGYTF
TRBV6-5	TRBJ2-5	.	.	TGTGCCAGCAGTTACTCGAACAGTAGAGAGACCCAGTACTTC	CASSYSNSRETQYF
TRBV12-3/TRBV12-4	TRBJ1-2	.	.	TGTGCCAGCACGGGGGCTAATCGAAATGGCTACACCTTC	CASTGANRNGYTF
TRBV15	TRBJ1-6	.	.	TGTGCCACCAGCAGCAGGGGTGGTAATTCACCCCTCCACTTT	CATSSRGGNSPLHF
TRBV27	TRBJ1-5	few	.	TGTGCCAGCAGTTCAACAGGGCTTCAAGGCAATCAGCCCCAGCATTTT	CASSSTGLQGNQPQHF
TRBV28	TRBJ2-7	.	TRBD1	TGTGCCAGCAGTTCCATCACCCCGGGACAGGGTCTTCGCGAGCAGTACTTC	CASSSITPGQGLREQYF
TRBV28	TRBJ2-7	.	TRBD1	TGTGCCAGCAGAACCGGGACAGGGGACTACGAGCAGTACTTC	CASRTGTGDYEQYF
TRBV28	TRBJ1-2	.	TRBD1	TGTGCCAGCAGTTTAACCGCAGGGGGGTTCTATGGCTACACCTTC	CASSLTAGGFYGYTF
TRBV6-1	TRBJ1-2	.	TRBD1	TGTGCCAGCAGTGCAACCGGGACAGGGGTCGGGGGCTATGGCTACACCTTC	CASSATGTGVGGYGYTF
TRBV28	TRBJ1-2	.	.	TGTGCCAGCAGACCCGGGACCGACAACTATGGCTACACCTTC	CASRPGTDNYGYTF
TRBV19	TRBJ2-6	.	.	TGTGCCAGTAGCATGAAACAGGGCTCCGGGGCCAACGTCCTGACTTTC	CASSMKQGSGANVLTF
TRBV27	TRBJ2-4	.	.	TGTGCCAGCAGTGGCTCCGACAGGAACATTCAGTACTTC	CASSGSDRNIQYF
TRBV7-2	TRBJ1-1	.	.	TGTGCCAGCAGTGGTCAGGCTCAAGTGGGCACTGAAGCTTTCTTT	CASSGQAQVGTEAFF
TRBV18	TRBJ2-2	.	.	TGTGCCAGCTCACCGTTGGCAACGAACACCGGGGAGCTGTTTTTT	CASSPLATNTGELFF
TRBV11-2	TRBJ2-7	.	.	TGTGCCAGCAGCTTTGGGGGCGAGCAGTACTTC	CASSFGGEQYF
TRBV28	TRBJ1-1	.	.	TGTGCCAGCAGTTTTTCTTGGGTGACTGAAGCTTTCTTT	CASSFSWVTEAFF
TRBV4-2	TRBJ2-1	.	.	TGTGCCAGCAGCCAAGAGGCTAGCAATGAGCAGTTCTTC	CASSQEASNEQFF
TRBV7-9	TRBJ2-1	.	TRBD1	TGTGCCAGCAGTCCTAACGACAGGGGCTCCTACAATGAGCAGTTCTTC	CASSPNDRGSYNEQFF
TRBV5-1	TRBJ2-5	.	TRBD2	TGCGCCAGCAGCCCCCGGACTAGCGGGGCAGAGACCCAGTACTTC	CASSPRTSGAETQYF
TRBV19	TRBJ1-4	.	TRBD1	TGTGCCAGTAAGGGGGCAGCGACTAATGAAAAACTGTTTTTT	CASKGAATNEKLFF
TRBV28	TRBJ2-7	.	TRBD1	TGTGCCAGCATCACCAGACAGGGGGCAAGAGAGCAGTACTTC	CASITRQGAREQYF
TRBV6-2/TRBV6-3	TRBJ2-6	.	TRBD1	TGTGCCAGCAGTGAGGACAGGGGCGCGTCTGGGGCCAACGTCCTGACTTTC	CASSEDRGASGANVLTF
TRBV7-2	TRBJ2-1	.	.	TGTGCCAGCAGCTCGGGACCTGGACGGAACAATGAGCAGTTCTTC	CASSSGPGRNNEQFF
TRBV3-1/TRBV3-2	TRBJ1-4	.	.	TGTGCCAGCAGCCAAGGCGGAGGGACGAGGGAAAAACTGTTTTTT	CASSQGGGTREKLFF
TRBV27	TRBJ1-1	.	.	TGTGCCAGCAGTTTATCAACGGGCACTGAAGCTTTCTTT	CASSLSTGTEAFF
TRBV9	TRBJ2-3	.	TRBD2	TGTGCCAGCAGCGTAGGGTGGGGACTAGCGGGTGATACGCAGTATTTT	CASSVGWGLAGDTQYF
TRBV7-8	TRBJ1-2	.	.	TGTGCCAGCAGCTTAGGAGGGGGCTACACCTTC	CASSLGGGYTF
TRBV13	TRBJ1-4	.	.	TGTGCCAGCAGTAGGGGAGGCACAACTAATGAAAAACTGTTTTTT	CASSRGGTTNEKLFF